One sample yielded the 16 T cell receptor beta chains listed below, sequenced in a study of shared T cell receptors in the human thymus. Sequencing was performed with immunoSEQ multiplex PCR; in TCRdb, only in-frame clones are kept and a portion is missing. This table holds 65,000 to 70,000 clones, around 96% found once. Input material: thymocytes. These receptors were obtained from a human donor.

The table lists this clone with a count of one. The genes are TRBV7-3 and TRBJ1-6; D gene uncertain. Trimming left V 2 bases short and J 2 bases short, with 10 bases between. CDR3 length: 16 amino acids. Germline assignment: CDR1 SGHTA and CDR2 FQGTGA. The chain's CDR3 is CASSLLGRAYNSPLHF. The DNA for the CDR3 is TGTGCCAGCAGCTTACTGGGGAGGGCCTATAATTCACCCCTCCACTTT.

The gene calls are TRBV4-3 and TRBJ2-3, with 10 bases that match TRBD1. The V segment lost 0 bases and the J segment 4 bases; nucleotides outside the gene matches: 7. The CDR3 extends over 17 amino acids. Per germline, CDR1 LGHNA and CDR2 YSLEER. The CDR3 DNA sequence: TGCGCCAGCAGCCAAGATGTTGGGACAGGGGTACCAGATACGCAGTATTTT. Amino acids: CASSQDVGTGVPDTQYF.

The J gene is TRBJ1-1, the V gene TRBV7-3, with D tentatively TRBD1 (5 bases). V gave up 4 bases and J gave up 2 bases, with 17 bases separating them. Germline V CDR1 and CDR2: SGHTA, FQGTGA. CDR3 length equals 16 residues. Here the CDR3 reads CASSSQGGVDNTEAFF. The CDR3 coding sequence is TGTGCCAGCAGCTCTCAAGGAGGGGTCGATAACACTGAAGCTTTCTTT.

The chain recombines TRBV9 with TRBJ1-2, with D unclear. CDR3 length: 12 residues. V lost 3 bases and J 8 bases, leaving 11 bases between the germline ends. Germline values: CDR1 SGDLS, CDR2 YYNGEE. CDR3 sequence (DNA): TGTGCCAGCAGCGGGACCCTGGGGGGCTACACCTTC. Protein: CASSGTLGGYTF.

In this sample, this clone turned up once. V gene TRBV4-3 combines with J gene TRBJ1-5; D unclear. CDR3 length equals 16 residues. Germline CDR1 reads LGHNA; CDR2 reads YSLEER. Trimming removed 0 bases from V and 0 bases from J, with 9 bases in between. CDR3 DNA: TGCGCCAGCAGCCAAGAGGGAACACCTAGCAATCAGCCCCAGCATTTT. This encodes CASSQEGTPSNQPQHF.

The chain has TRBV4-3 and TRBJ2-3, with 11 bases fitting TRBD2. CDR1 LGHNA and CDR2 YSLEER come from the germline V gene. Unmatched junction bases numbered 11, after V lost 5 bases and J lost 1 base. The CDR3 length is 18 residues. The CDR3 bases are TGCGCCAGCAGCTCGGTTGCTAGCGGGGGGTCGGGCACAGATACGCAGTATTTT. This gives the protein CASSSVASGGSGTDTQYF.

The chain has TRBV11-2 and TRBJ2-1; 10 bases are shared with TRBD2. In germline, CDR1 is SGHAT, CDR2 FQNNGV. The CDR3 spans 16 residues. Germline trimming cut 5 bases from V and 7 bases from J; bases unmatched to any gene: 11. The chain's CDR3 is CASSATGLAISNEQFF. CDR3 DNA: TGTGCCAGCAGCGCTACGGGACTAGCGATTTCAAATGAGCAGTTCTTC.

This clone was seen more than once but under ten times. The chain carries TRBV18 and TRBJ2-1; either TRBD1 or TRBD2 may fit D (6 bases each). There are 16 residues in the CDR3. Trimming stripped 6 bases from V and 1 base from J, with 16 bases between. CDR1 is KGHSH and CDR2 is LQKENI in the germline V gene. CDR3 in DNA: TGTGCCAGCTCCCCGACGGGGGCAAGGTCCTACAATGAGCAGTTCTTC. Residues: CASSPTGARSYNEQFF.

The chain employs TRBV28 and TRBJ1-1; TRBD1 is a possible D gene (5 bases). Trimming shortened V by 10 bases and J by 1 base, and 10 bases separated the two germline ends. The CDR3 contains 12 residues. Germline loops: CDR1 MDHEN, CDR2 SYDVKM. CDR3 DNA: TGTGCCACACAGGAGACGAACACTGAAGCTTTCTTT. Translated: CATQETNTEAFF.

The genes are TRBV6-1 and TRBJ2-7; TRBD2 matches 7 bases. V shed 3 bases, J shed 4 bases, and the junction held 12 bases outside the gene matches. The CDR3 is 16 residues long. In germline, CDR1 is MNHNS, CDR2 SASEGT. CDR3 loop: CASSDQVGWGGYEQYF. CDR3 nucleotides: TGTGCCAGCAGTGATCAAGTAGGGTGGGGGGGATACGAGCAGTACTTC.

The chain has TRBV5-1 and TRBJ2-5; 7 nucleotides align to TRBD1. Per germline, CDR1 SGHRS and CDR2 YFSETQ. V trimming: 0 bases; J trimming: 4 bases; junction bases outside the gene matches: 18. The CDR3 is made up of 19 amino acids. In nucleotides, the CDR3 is TGCGCCAGCAGCTTGGCCCGGATATCGTGGCAGGGGGTAGGAGAGACCCAGTACTTC. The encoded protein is CASSLARISWQGVGETQYF.

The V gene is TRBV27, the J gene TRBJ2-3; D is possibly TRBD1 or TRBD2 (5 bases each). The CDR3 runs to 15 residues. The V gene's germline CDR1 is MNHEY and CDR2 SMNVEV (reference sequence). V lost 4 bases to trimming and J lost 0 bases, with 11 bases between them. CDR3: CASSSGAFSTDTQYF. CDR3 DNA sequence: TGTGCCAGCAGTTCCGGGGCCTTTAGCACAGATACGCAGTATTTT.

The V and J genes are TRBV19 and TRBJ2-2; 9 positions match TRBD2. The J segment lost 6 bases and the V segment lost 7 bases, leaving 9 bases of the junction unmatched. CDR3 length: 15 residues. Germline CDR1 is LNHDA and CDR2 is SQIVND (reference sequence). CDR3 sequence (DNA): TGTGCCAGTAAGGAGGGCGGGGGGGGCGCCGGGGAGCTGTTTTTT. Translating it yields CASKEGGGGAGELFF.

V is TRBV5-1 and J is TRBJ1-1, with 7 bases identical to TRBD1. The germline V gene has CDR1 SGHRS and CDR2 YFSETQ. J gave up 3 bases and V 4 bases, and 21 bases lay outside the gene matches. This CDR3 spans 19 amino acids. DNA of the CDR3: TGCGCCAGCAGCAGCCCCCATGACAGGGAGCCCCCGACGGACACTGAAGCTTTCTTT. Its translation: CASSSPHDREPPTDTEAFF.

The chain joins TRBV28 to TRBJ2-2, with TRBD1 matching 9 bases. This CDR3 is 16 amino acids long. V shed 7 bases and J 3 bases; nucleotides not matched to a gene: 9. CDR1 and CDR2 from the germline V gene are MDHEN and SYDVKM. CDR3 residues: CASKGTGTGYTGELFF. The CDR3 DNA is TGTGCCAGCAAAGGCACCGGGACAGGGTACACCGGGGAGCTGTTTTTT. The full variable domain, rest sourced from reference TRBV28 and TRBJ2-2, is DVKVTQSSRYLVKRTGEKVFLECVQDMDHENMFWYRQDPGLGLRLIYFSYDVKMKEKGDIPEGYSVSREKKERFSLILESASTNQTSMYLCASKGTGTGYTGELFFGEGSRLTVL.

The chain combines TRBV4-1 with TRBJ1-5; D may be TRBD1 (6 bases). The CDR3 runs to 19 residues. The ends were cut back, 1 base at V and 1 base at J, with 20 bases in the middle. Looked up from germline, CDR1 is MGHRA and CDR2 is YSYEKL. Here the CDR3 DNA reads TGCGCCAGCAGCCAAGCCCCCCGGGGGGCTGTAATAAGCAATCAGCCCCAGCATTTT. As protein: CASSQAPRGAVISNQPQHF.